Sequencing of this T cell receptor beta chain was carried out in a study of CD8 T cells in Susac syndrome. Random hexamers served to reverse transcribe roughly 0.5 to 1 ug RNA. TCRdb itself ran the immunoSEQ multiplex PCR reads through MiXCR, one entry per CDR3 protein. The data contain some 120,000 distinct CDR3 sequences, around 94% of them seen just once; the ten biggest clones take up approximately 0.12%. V was cut by 3 bases and J by 5 bases, with 7 bases left in between. CDR3 length: 12 residues. The rearrangement uses TRBV12-3 or TRBV12-4 and TRBJ2-5; D ambiguous. This clonotype originated in a human donor with multiple sclerosis. Sequenced sample: CD4+ T cells from PBMCs. The CDR3 DNA follows: TGTGCCAGCAGTTTGAACATTGAGACCCAGTACTTC. Protein sequence: CASSLNIETQYF.